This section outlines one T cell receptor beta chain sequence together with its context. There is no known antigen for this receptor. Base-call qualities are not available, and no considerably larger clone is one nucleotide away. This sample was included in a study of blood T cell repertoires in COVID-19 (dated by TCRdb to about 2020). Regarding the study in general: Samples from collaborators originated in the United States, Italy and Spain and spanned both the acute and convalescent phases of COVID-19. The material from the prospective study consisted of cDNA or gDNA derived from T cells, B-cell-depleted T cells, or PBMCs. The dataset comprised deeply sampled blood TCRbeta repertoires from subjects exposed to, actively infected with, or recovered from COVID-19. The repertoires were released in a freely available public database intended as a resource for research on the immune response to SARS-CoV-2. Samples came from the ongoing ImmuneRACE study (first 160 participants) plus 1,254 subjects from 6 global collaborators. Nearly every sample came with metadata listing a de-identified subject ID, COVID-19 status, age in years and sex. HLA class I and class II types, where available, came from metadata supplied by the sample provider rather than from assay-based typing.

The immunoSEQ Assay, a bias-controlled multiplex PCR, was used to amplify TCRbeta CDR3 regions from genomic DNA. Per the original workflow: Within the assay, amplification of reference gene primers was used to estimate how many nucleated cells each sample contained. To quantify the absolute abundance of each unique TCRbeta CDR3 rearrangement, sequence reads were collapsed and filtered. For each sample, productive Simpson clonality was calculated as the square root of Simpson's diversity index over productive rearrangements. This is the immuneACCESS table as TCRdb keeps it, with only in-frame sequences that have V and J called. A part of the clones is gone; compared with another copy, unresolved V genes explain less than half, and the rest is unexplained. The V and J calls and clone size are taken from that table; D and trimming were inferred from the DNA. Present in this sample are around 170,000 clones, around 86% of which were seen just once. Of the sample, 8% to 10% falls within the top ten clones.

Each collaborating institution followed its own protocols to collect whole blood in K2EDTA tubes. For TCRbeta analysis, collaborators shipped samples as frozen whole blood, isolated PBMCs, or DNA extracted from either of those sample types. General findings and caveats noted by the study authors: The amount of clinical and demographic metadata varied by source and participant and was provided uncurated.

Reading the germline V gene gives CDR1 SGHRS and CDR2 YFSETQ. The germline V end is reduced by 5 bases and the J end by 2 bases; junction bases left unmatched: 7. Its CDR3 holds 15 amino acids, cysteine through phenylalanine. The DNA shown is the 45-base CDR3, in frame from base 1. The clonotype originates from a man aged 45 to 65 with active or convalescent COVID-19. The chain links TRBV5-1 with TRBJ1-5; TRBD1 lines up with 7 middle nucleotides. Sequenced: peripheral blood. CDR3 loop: CASSLSGTGNQPQHF. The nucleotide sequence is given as TGCGCCAGCAGTCTTTCCGGGACAGGCAATCAGCCCCAGCATTTT.